This is a list of T cell receptor beta chains from one sample in a study of shared clonotypes between healthy human individuals. Only in-frame clones appear in the TCRdb table, and some are missing; sequencing was by immunoSEQ multiplex PCR. Of hundreds of thousands of clones in the sample, roughly 79% were seen once. Sequencing was carried out using PBMCs. The receptor set was obtained from a woman aged 40 to 50 in good health. Some clones in this sample may be carry-over from other donors' samples. Both conserved end residues are part of each CDR3. D genes are given only for firm matches. Clone size is given for some rows only: seen once, a few or many times, or a class if the clone is expanded.

D gene: .; clone size: few; J gene: TRBJ2-1; V gene: TRBV28; CDR3 protein: CASSFYPGASYNEQFF; CDR3 DNA: TGTGCCAGCAGTTTTTATCCGGGAGCGTCCTACAATGAGCAGTTCTTC
D gene: .; clone size: .; J gene: TRBJ2-7; V gene: TRBV7-6; CDR3 protein: CASSLGQAFYEQYF; CDR3 DNA: TGTGCCAGCAGCTTAGGACAAGCCTTTTACGAGCAGTACTTC
D gene: .; clone size: .; J gene: TRBJ1-1; V gene: TRBV28; CDR3 protein: CASSIRTEGTEAFF; CDR3 DNA: TGTGCCAGCAGTATTCGGACGGAGGGGACTGAAGCTTTCTTT
D gene: .; clone size: .; J gene: TRBJ1-1; V gene: TRBV6-1; CDR3 protein: CASSATGGANTEAFF; CDR3 DNA: TGTGCCAGCAGTGCCACCGGGGGGGCGAACACTGAAGCTTTCTTT
D gene: TRBD1; clone size: many; J gene: TRBJ2-2; V gene: TRBV5-1; CDR3 protein: CASRRDRGGTGELFF; CDR3 DNA: TGCGCCAGCAGAAGGGACAGAGGTGGGACCGGGGAGCTGTTTTTT
D gene: .; clone size: .; J gene: TRBJ2-7; V gene: TRBV4-1; CDR3 protein: CASSPPSAYEQYF; CDR3 DNA: TGCGCCAGCAGCCCGCCAAGCGCCTACGAGCAGTACTTC
D gene: TRBD1; clone size: .; J gene: TRBJ1-3; V gene: TRBV5-1; CDR3 protein: CASSAVYRGTGNTIYF; CDR3 DNA: TGCGCCAGCAGCGCGGTGTACAGGGGTACTGGAAACACCATATATTTT
D gene: TRBD1; clone size: .; J gene: TRBJ2-7; V gene: TRBV5-1; CDR3 protein: CASSSSTSDRVSSYEQYF; CDR3 DNA: TGCGCCAGCAGCTCCTCCACCAGTGACAGGGTGAGCTCCTACGAGCAGTACTTC
D gene: TRBD2; clone size: many; J gene: TRBJ2-1; V gene: TRBV6-1; CDR3 protein: CASVLLAGGGDEQFF; CDR3 DNA: TGTGCCAGCGTCCTCCTAGCGGGAGGTGGCGATGAGCAGTTCTTC
D gene: TRBD2; clone size: .; J gene: TRBJ2-2; V gene: TRBV19; CDR3 protein: CASSKDLAGGPSGELFF; CDR3 DNA: TGTGCCAGTAGTAAAGATCTAGCGGGAGGGCCCTCCGGGGAGCTGTTTTTT
D gene: .; clone size: .; J gene: TRBJ2-7; V gene: TRBV5-8; CDR3 protein: CASISGVPGEQYF; CDR3 DNA: TGTGCCAGCATCTCAGGGGTGCCCGGCGAGCAGTACTTC
D gene: .; clone size: .; J gene: TRBJ2-7; V gene: TRBV5-5; CDR3 protein: CASSISGTARGEQYF; CDR3 DNA: TGTGCCAGCAGCATCTCCGGGACTGCCAGGGGCGAGCAGTACTTC
D gene: .; clone size: .; J gene: TRBJ2-7; V gene: TRBV7-4; CDR3 protein: CASIPPLRQDGSSYEQYF; CDR3 DNA: TGTGCCAGCATCCCCCCGCTTCGGCAGGACGGGAGCTCCTACGAGCAGTACTTC
D gene: .; clone size: once; J gene: TRBJ2-5; V gene: TRBV2; CDR3 protein: CASTYKAETQYF; CDR3 DNA: TGTGCCAGCACGTACAAGGCGGAGACCCAGTACTTC
D gene: .; clone size: .; J gene: TRBJ2-1; V gene: TRBV5-1; CDR3 protein: CASSPSDRTNEQFF; CDR3 DNA: TGCGCCAGCAGCCCTAGTGACAGAACCAATGAGCAGTTCTTC
D gene: .; clone size: .; J gene: TRBJ1-1; V gene: TRBV28; CDR3 protein: CAIQNPATNTEAFF; CDR3 DNA: TGTGCCATACAAAATCCGGCGACGAACACTGAAGCTTTCTTT
D gene: .; clone size: once; J gene: TRBJ2-5; V gene: TRBV20-1; CDR3 protein: CSASLGETQYF; CDR3 DNA: TGCAGTGCTTCCCTCGGGGAGACCCAGTACTTC
D gene: TRBD2; clone size: .; J gene: TRBJ2-1; V gene: TRBV11-2; CDR3 protein: CASSDTAGGNEQFF; CDR3 DNA: TGTGCCAGCAGCGACACGGCGGGGGGGAATGAGCAGTTCTTC
D gene: .; clone size: many; J gene: TRBJ2-1; V gene: TRBV9; CDR3 protein: CASSARVSSYNEQFF; CDR3 DNA: TGTGCCAGCAGCGCCCGGGTCAGCTCCTACAATGAGCAGTTCTTC
D gene: .; clone size: .; J gene: TRBJ2-7; V gene: TRBV7-2; CDR3 protein: CASSRIEDEQYF; CDR3 DNA: TGTGCCAGCAGCCGGATAGAGGACGAGCAGTACTTC
D gene: .; clone size: .; J gene: TRBJ1-2; V gene: TRBV4-1; CDR3 protein: CASSQDLGDSRYGYTF; CDR3 DNA: TGCGCCAGCAGCCAAGATCTGGGAGACTCACGCTATGGCTACACCTTC
D gene: .; clone size: .; J gene: TRBJ2-2; V gene: TRBV5-1; CDR3 protein: CASSLEGTNTGELFF; CDR3 DNA: TGCGCCAGCAGCTTGGAGGGTACGAACACCGGGGAGCTGTTTTTT
D gene: TRBD2; clone size: once; J gene: TRBJ2-5; V gene: TRBV6-6; CDR3 protein: CASSYEAGARETQYF; CDR3 DNA: TGTGCCAGCAGTTATGAAGCGGGAGCTCGAGAGACCCAGTACTTC
D gene: TRBD2; clone size: .; J gene: TRBJ2-1; V gene: TRBV30; CDR3 protein: CAWSPSPTGGGQFF; CDR3 DNA: TGTGCCTGGAGTCCCTCACCGACGGGAGGAGGGCAGTTCTTC
D gene: .; clone size: .; J gene: TRBJ2-7; V gene: TRBV5-1; CDR3 protein: CASRQGNSYEQYF; CDR3 DNA: TGCGCCAGCCGGCAGGGCAATTCCTACGAGCAGTACTTC
D gene: .; clone size: .; J gene: TRBJ1-4; V gene: TRBV15; CDR3 protein: CATSRAGEKLFF; CDR3 DNA: TGTGCCACCAGCAGAGCTGGGGAAAAACTGTTTTTT
D gene: .; clone size: .; J gene: TRBJ1-1; V gene: TRBV5-1; CDR3 protein: CASSNQQGNTEAFF; CDR3 DNA: TGCGCCAGCAGCAACCAACAGGGGAACACTGAAGCTTTCTTT
D gene: TRBD2; clone size: few; J gene: TRBJ2-7; V gene: TRBV27; CDR3 protein: CASSGRPNYEQYF; CDR3 DNA: TGTGCCAGTAGCGGGAGGCCCAACTACGAGCAGTACTTC
D gene: .; clone size: .; J gene: TRBJ1-5; V gene: TRBV19; CDR3 protein: CASSIGPGRPQHF; CDR3 DNA: TGTGCCAGTAGTATAGGCCCAGGGCGGCCCCAGCATTTT
D gene: .; clone size: .; J gene: TRBJ2-2; V gene: TRBV9; CDR3 protein: CASSAPWTGELFF; CDR3 DNA: TGTGCCAGCAGCGCCCCTTGGACCGGGGAGCTGTTTTTT
D gene: TRBD2; clone size: .; J gene: TRBJ2-7; V gene: TRBV10-2; CDR3 protein: CASSAVLAGASYEQYF; CDR3 DNA: TGCGCCAGCAGCGCAGTACTAGCGGGAGCGTCCTACGAGCAGTACTTC
D gene: .; clone size: .; J gene: TRBJ1-1; V gene: TRBV9; CDR3 protein: CASSLWTDTEAFF; CDR3 DNA: TGTGCCAGCAGCCTATGGACAGACACTGAAGCTTTCTTT
D gene: TRBD1; clone size: .; J gene: TRBJ2-2; V gene: TRBV6-6; CDR3 protein: CASSPLGQGASGELFF; CDR3 DNA: TGTGCCAGCAGTCCTCTAGGACAGGGGGCCTCCGGGGAGCTGTTTTTT
D gene: TRBD2; clone size: .; J gene: TRBJ2-1; V gene: TRBV30; CDR3 protein: CAWSPTGTSGRAKWNEQFF; CDR3 DNA: TGTGCCTGGAGTCCCACCGGGACTAGCGGGAGGGCCAAGTGGAATGAGCAGTTCTTC
D gene: .; clone size: .; J gene: TRBJ2-7; V gene: TRBV28; CDR3 protein: CASSSIRVPTFYEQYF; CDR3 DNA: TGTGCCAGCAGTTCGATCAGGGTACCGACCTTTTACGAGCAGTACTTC
D gene: TRBD2; clone size: .; J gene: TRBJ2-3; V gene: TRBV29-1; CDR3 protein: CSAPRIPGLDQDTQYF; CDR3 DNA: TGCAGCGCACCCCGAATACCGGGACTAGATCAAGATACGCAGTATTTT
D gene: .; clone size: few; J gene: TRBJ2-2; V gene: TRBV15; CDR3 protein: CATSRVRSSTGELFF; CDR3 DNA: TGTGCCACCAGCAGAGTAAGGTCGAGCACCGGGGAGCTGTTTTTT
D gene: TRBD1; clone size: .; J gene: TRBJ2-7; V gene: TRBV5-1; CDR3 protein: CASSLEQGASYEQYF; CDR3 DNA: TGCGCCAGCAGCTTGGAACAGGGGGCGTCCTACGAGCAGTACTTC
D gene: .; clone size: .; J gene: TRBJ1-5; V gene: TRBV7-2; CDR3 protein: CASSAQGSEGQPQHF; CDR3 DNA: TGTGCCAGCAGCGCCCAGGGGAGCGAAGGGCAGCCCCAGCATTTT
D gene: TRBD2; clone size: few; J gene: TRBJ2-3; V gene: TRBV7-3; CDR3 protein: CASSLGVTSGSTDTQYF; CDR3 DNA: TGTGCCAGCAGCTTAGGGGTTACTAGCGGGAGCACAGATACGCAGTATTTT
D gene: .; clone size: few; J gene: TRBJ2-7; V gene: TRBV7-3; CDR3 protein: CASSPAPLGSYEQYF; CDR3 DNA: TGTGCCAGCAGCCCGGCGCCACTTGGCTCCTACGAGCAGTACTTC
D gene: .; clone size: .; J gene: TRBJ2-5; V gene: TRBV5-4; CDR3 protein: CASSLGQPQETQYF; CDR3 DNA: TGTGCCAGCAGCTTGGGACAGCCGCAAGAGACCCAGTACTTC